The 12 T cell receptor beta chains reported below all come from one sample, sequenced in a study of identical twins. Each CDR3 protein gets one entry after TCRdb re-called the 5' RACE reads with MiXCR. The sample yields more than 600,000 distinct CDR3 sequences, 18% seen once. These same data were also listed under a study on T cells expressing NK-cell markers.

The sequenced material came from PBMCs. These receptors were obtained from a young woman in good health.

This chain connects TRBV13 to TRBJ1-1, with D possibly TRBD1 on 5 matching bases. The CDR3 loop spans 12 amino acids. V was cut by 4 bases and J by 9 bases, with 12 bases left in between. Looked up from germline, CDR1 is PRHDT and CDR2 is FYEKMQ (reference sequence). The CDR3 coding sequence is TGTGCCAGCAGCTCCGGGACTTATAAAGCTTTCTTT. Its translation: CASSSGTYKAFF. Full variable domain (outside the CDR3, taken from reference TRBV13 and TRBJ1-1): AAGVIQSPRHLIKEKRETATLKCYPIPRHDTVYWYQQGPGQDPQFLISFYEKMQSDKGSIPDRFSAQQFSDYHSELNMSSLELGDSALYFCASSSGTYKAFFGQGTRLTVV.

This clonotype was picked up a small number of times. The rearrangement joins TRBV29-1 to TRBJ2-1; TRBD2 matches 9 bases. This CDR3 spans 15 amino acids. Trimming removed 6 bases from V and 0 bases from J; junction bases left unmatched: 6. The germline gives CDR1 SQVTM, CDR2 ANQGSEA. CDR3 in DNA: TGCAGCGTCATACTAGCGGGCTACTCCTACAATGAGCAGTTCTTC. It translates to CSVILAGYSYNEQFF.

This clonotype was seen a few times. J is TRBJ2-4 and V is TRBV5-1, with D uncertain. Germline V gene lookup returns CDR1 SGHRS and CDR2 YFSETQ. This CDR3 region has 16 residues. V was shortened by 1 base and J by 0 bases, with 11 bases between the two germline ends. This CDR3 reads CASSLSGLLAKNIQYF. CDR3 bases: TGCGCCAGCAGCTTGTCCGGGTTACTAGCCAAAAACATTCAGTACTTC. Combining the CDR3 with reference TRBV5-1 and TRBJ2-4 gives the whole variable domain KAGVTQTPRYLIKTRGQQVTLSCSPISGHRSVSWYQQTPGQGLQFLFEYFSETQRNKGNFPGRFSGRQFSNSRSEMNVSTLELGDSALYLCASSLSGLLAKNIQYFGAGTRLSVL.

The chain couples TRBV11-2 to TRBJ2-1; no firm D call. The CDR3 consists of 12 residues. The ends were cut back, 5 bases at V and 9 bases at J, with 11 bases in the middle. Germline-derived CDR1 and CDR2 are SGHAT and FQNNGV. CDR3 nucleotide sequence: TGTGCCAGCAGCGGAAGCCGGCCTGAGCAGTTCTTC. Its protein is CASSGSRPEQFF.

V and J are TRBV9 and TRBJ2-7; no clear D gene. Germline V gene sequence: CDR1 SGDLS, CDR2 YYNGEE. This CDR3 is built from 14 residues. Trimming removed 0 bases from V and 0 bases from J, with 7 bases in between. Here the CDR3 DNA reads TGTGCCAGCAGCGTAGCGGCGGTCTCCTACGAGCAGTACTTC. Translating gives CASSVAAVSYEQYF.

The gene calls are TRBV20-1 and TRBJ2-2, with TRBD2 matching over 10 bases. This CDR3 is 17 amino acids long. Germline lookup yields CDR1 DFQATT and CDR2 SNEGSKA (reference sequence). Trimming took 0 bases from V and 6 from J; bases not matched to a gene: 10. The CDR3 spells CSARDQSSGRAAGELFF. CDR3 DNA: TGCAGTGCTAGAGATCAAAGCAGCGGGAGGGCCGCCGGGGAGCTGTTTTTT.

The rearrangement uses TRBV6-4 and TRBJ1-2; D is ambiguous. The ends were cut back, 0 bases at V and 8 bases at J, with 10 bases in the middle. Germline V lookup: CDR1 MRHNA, CDR2 SNTAGT. This CDR3 has 13 residues. This CDR3 is CASSDSNFRGYTF. CDR3 DNA: TGTGCCAGCAGTGACTCGAATTTTCGGGGCTACACCTTC.

This clonotype was detected a few times. This chain links TRBV7-9 with TRBJ2-3, with a possible D match to TRBD2 (5 bases). Trimming left V 8 bases short and J 3 bases short, with 12 bases between. Germline-derived CDR1 and CDR2 are SEHNR and FQNEAQ (reference sequence). The CDR3 has 13 residues. This chain's CDR3 is CASFRGETDTQYF. CDR3 bases: TGTGCCAGCTTCCGGGGAGAGACAGATACGCAGTATTTT.

This chain connects TRBV7-2 to TRBJ1-2; D unclear. V was clipped by 3 bases and J by 8 bases, with 13 bases between them. Germline lookup yields CDR1 SGHTA and CDR2 FQGNSA. The CDR3 has 13 amino acids. The CDR3 sequence is CASSFAIGVGYTF. The CDR3 DNA sequence: TGTGCCAGCAGCTTTGCAATCGGGGTCGGCTACACCTTC.

Ten or more counts support this clonotype. The V gene is TRBV12-3 or TRBV12-4, the J gene TRBJ2-1; D unclear. This CDR3 contains 13 residues. Trimming shortened V by 1 base and J by 11 bases, and 12 bases separated the two germline ends. The chain's CDR3 is CASSLGAAVKQFF. The CDR3 DNA follows: TGTGCCAGCAGTTTAGGTGCGGCGGTGAAGCAGTTCTTC.

The chain uses TRBV5-6 and TRBJ1-1; a possible D gene is TRBD1 (6 bases). Trimming took 4 bases from V and 5 from J, leaving 18 bases between them. CDR3 length: 15 amino acids. Per the germline V gene, CDR1 is SGHDT and CDR2 is YYEEEE. Written as DNA, the CDR3 is TGTGCCAGCAGCCTACCCCAACAGGGAGGAACTGAAGCTTTCTTT. Encoded protein: CASSLPQQGGTEAFF.

This clonotype has only a few counts. The V gene is TRBV12-3 or TRBV12-4, the J gene TRBJ1-2; 7 bases agree with TRBD1. The CDR3 length is 12 residues. With V trimmed by 7 bases and J by 8 bases, 7 bases remained unmatched. CDR3 DNA sequence: TGTGCCAGCACCCTCGGACAGGACGGCTACACCTTC. This translates into CASTLGQDGYTF.